A selection of T cell receptor beta chains follows, all from one sample in a study of shared T cell receptors in the human thymus. Produced via immunoSEQ multiplex PCR; TCRdb's table is partial and in-frame only. The sample shows hundreds of thousands of clones, approximately 88% of them seen only once. Separately, the same data were catalogued under a study of human thymus T cells.

Sequences were obtained from thymocytes. Receptors originate from a boy in the first two years of life with a congenital heart defect. The conserved cysteine and the conserved F or W are not part of the CDR3 here. A D gene is named only where the DNA matches it firmly.

d_gene	j_gene	v_gene	CDR3aa
NA	TRBJ2-1	TRBV28	ASSPPPAGILHEQF
TRBD2	TRBJ2-1	TRBV30	AWSLAGAYNEQF
NA	TRBJ2-3	TRBV6-5	ASSYNTRASTDTQY
NA	TRBJ2-1	TRBV7-2	ASSSRWGGGLTYNEQF
NA	TRBJ1-1	TRBV29-1	SVPRMNTEAF
TRBD1	TRBJ1-3	TRBV4-3	ASSLRQGSGNTIY
TRBD2	TRBJ2-3	TRBV5-1	ASSASGLPSTDTQY
TRBD2	TRBJ2-3	TRBV19	ASSILASGRATDTQY
NA	TRBJ1-1	TRBV2	ASSDGESLTEAF
TRBD2	TRBJ2-7	TRBV27	ASSSTGNSGKYEQY
NA	TRBJ1-3	TRBV4-3	ASSRLTGNTIY
NA	TRBJ1-4	TRBV11-2	ASSPRAPVANEKLF
NA	TRBJ2-7	TRBV5-1	ASSRQQRPAFYEQY
TRBD2	TRBJ2-1	TRBV2	ASSELVIAGGNEQF
NA	TRBJ2-7	TRBV19	ATKKDSRCEEQY
NA	TRBJ1-1	TRBV6-1	ASSEAGKAF
TRBD1	TRBJ2-3	TRBV7-8	ASSLLGTEGGADTQY
TRBD1	TRBJ1-1	TRBV4-1	ASSRRETGESEAF
NA	TRBJ1-1	TRBV14	ASSQDPPRGLGTEAF
NA	TRBJ1-2	TRBV19	ASSHRVGGYT
TRBD2	TRBJ2-7	TRBV14	ASSPSGLAELITGEQY
TRBD2	TRBJ2-5	TRBV12-5	ASGLGGRKETQY
TRBD2	TRBJ2-1	TRBV27	ASSLSIQREGQYNEQF
TRBD2	TRBJ2-1	TRBV7-9	ASSLAVAGGGYEQF
TRBD2	TRBJ2-5	TRBV4-3	ASSLRAGRRFQETQY
TRBD1	TRBJ1-4	TRBV25-1	ASSELGGQNNEKLF
TRBD2	TRBJ2-3	TRBV27	ASSGAGGGTDTQY
NA	TRBJ1-1	TRBV7-3	ASSFHGGGTEAF
TRBD2	TRBJ2-3	TRBV5-1	ASSLCCGRVPDTQY
NA	TRBJ2-7	TRBV2	ASADRRRSYEQY
NA	TRBJ2-3	TRBV5-6	ASSFDWSTDTQY
NA	TRBJ2-7	TRBV27	ASSFWPRGEQY
NA	TRBJ2-7	TRBV7-6	ASSLGASPSYEQY
NA	TRBJ2-3	TRBV29-1	SVHFGLATHTDTQY
TRBD2	TRBJ2-7	TRBV5-4	ASSYRTSGRPYEQY
TRBD2	TRBJ2-5	TRBV19	ASSSFGTSGSKETQY
TRBD1	TRBJ2-1	TRBV19	ASFPGTGNHEQF
NA	TRBJ2-5	TRBV7-9	ASSSAKGRETQY
TRBD1	TRBJ1-5	TRBV19	ASSLPDRGNQPQH
TRBD1	TRBJ1-5	TRBV19	ASSIEGQGGYSNQPQH
NA	TRBJ2-1	TRBV5-1	ASSLPTRSHEQF